The clone carrying this T cell receptor (beta chain) was counted ten times or more. The antigen is undetermined. Time point defined: patch test 1, 2 weeks after DPC sensitization. Stated treatment: therapeutic diphenylcyclopropenone sensitization with weekly scalp DPC. Those who donated were patients with alopecia, 18 to 70 years of age, and suitable for DPC. The CDR3 is 15 residues long. With 3 bases removed from V and 5 bases from J, the gap between germline ends came to 16 bases. The germline V gene encodes CDR1 MGHDK and CDR2 SYGVNS. The data were taken from a study of human T cells and chemical hapten exposure. Overall study context: Across its roughly 23 weeks, the study gave patients weekly diphenylcyclopropenone doses to the scalp. TCR yields differed between samples (mainly from small differences in pooled library volume).

General study findings and limits: DPC sensitization did not alter TCRs above 1 in 1000 frequency.

MiXCR was run by TCRdb on the RACE reads, yielding one entry per CDR3 protein. In the table there are fewer than 400,000 distinct CDR3 sequences, approximately 6.3% of which are singletons. Here the sequenced sample was whole blood, taken in connection with sensitization to the hapten diphenylcyclopropenone (DPC). The sequence derives from a woman under 30 with alopecia areata. Some clones in this sample may be carry-over from other donors' samples. V usage is TRBV25-1 and J usage is TRBJ1-1; the D is unclear. The CDR3 is CASSDSSDGETEAFF. DNA of the CDR3: TGTGCCAGCAGTGACTCCTCCGACGGGGAGACTGAAGCTTTCTTT.